This is a list of T cell receptor beta chains from one sample in a study of technical replicates of blood from a few donors. Clones were sequenced by immunoSEQ multiplex PCR, and TCRdb holds only the in-frame ones, with some missing. Here the sample spans tens of thousands of clones, 94% being singletons. Sequencing input: T cells isolated from PBMCs. The receptors were gathered from a human donor in good health. The CDR3 runs from the conserved cysteine through the conserved F or W. D genes are given only for firm matches. Clone size is stated in some rows and not others, as once, few, many or a class when expanded.

clone_size: -
j_call: TRBJ1-2
v_call: TRBV30
d_call: -
cdr3_aa: CARSLPGNQPNYGYTF
cdr3_nt: TGTGCCCGATCCCTCCCCGGGAACCAACCTAACTATGGCTACACCTTC

clone_size: -
j_call: TRBJ2-2
v_call: TRBV2
d_call: TRBD2
cdr3_aa: CASSEALGLAGPRAVGELFF
cdr3_nt: TGTGCCAGCAGTGAAGCGCTGGGACTAGCGGGACCAAGAGCGGTAGGGGAGCTGTTTTTT

clone_size: -
j_call: TRBJ2-2
v_call: TRBV25-1
d_call: TRBD1
cdr3_aa: CASSISAAGTGGIGELFF
cdr3_nt: TGTGCCAGCAGTATTTCCGCGGCCGGGACAGGGGGTATCGGGGAGCTGTTTTTT

clone_size: -
j_call: TRBJ1-6
v_call: TRBV5-1
d_call: -
cdr3_aa: CASSLEGITLHF
cdr3_nt: TGCGCCAGCAGCTTGGAGGGGATAACCCTCCACTTT

clone_size: once
j_call: TRBJ1-2
v_call: TRBV10-2
d_call: -
cdr3_aa: CAISRGSDYGYTF
cdr3_nt: TGCGCCATCTCACGGGGGTCGGACTATGGCTACACCTTC

clone_size: -
j_call: TRBJ2-2
v_call: TRBV5-1
d_call: -
cdr3_aa: CASTSENTGELFF
cdr3_nt: TGCGCCAGCACTAGCGAGAACACCGGGGAGCTGTTTTTT

clone_size: -
j_call: TRBJ1-2
v_call: TRBV6-4
d_call: TRBD1
cdr3_aa: CASRPGQHYGYTF
cdr3_nt: TGTGCCAGCAGGCCGGGACAGCACTATGGCTACACCTTC

clone_size: -
j_call: TRBJ2-5
v_call: TRBV25-1
d_call: -
cdr3_aa: CASSENRATQETQYF
cdr3_nt: TGTGCCAGCAGTGAAAATAGAGCAACCCAAGAGACCCAGTACTTC

clone_size: -
j_call: TRBJ2-1
v_call: TRBV7-9
d_call: TRBD2
cdr3_aa: CASSRRLAGVPEQFF
cdr3_nt: TGTGCCAGCAGCCGAAGACTAGCGGGAGTGCCTGAGCAGTTCTTC

clone_size: -
j_call: TRBJ2-7
v_call: TRBV7-9
d_call: TRBD1
cdr3_aa: CASSSGTGVPEQYF
cdr3_nt: TGTGCCAGCAGCTCCGGGACAGGGGTCCCCGAGCAGTACTTC

clone_size: -
j_call: TRBJ2-1
v_call: TRBV29-1
d_call: TRBD2
cdr3_aa: CSVVLAGIRNEQFF
cdr3_nt: TGCAGCGTTGTCCTAGCGGGAATAAGGAATGAGCAGTTCTTC

clone_size: -
j_call: TRBJ2-3
v_call: TRBV7-3
d_call: TRBD2
cdr3_aa: CASSFRGLVTDTQYF
cdr3_nt: TGTGCCAGCAGTTTCCGGGGACTAGTGACAGATACGCAGTATTTT

clone_size: -
j_call: TRBJ1-5
v_call: TRBV14
d_call: -
cdr3_aa: CASSQGGVQPQHF
cdr3_nt: TGTGCCAGCAGCCAGGGGGGTGTTCAGCCCCAGCATTTT

clone_size: -
j_call: TRBJ1-2
v_call: TRBV11-2
d_call: TRBD1
cdr3_aa: CASSSWDRGNYGYTF
cdr3_nt: TGTGCCAGCAGCTCCTGGGACAGGGGTAACTATGGCTACACCTTC

clone_size: -
j_call: TRBJ2-2
v_call: TRBV12-5
d_call: TRBD1
cdr3_aa: CASGTKTGGTGELFF
cdr3_nt: TGTGCTAGTGGTACGAAGACAGGGGGCACCGGGGAGCTGTTTTTT

clone_size: -
j_call: TRBJ1-2
v_call: TRBV4-1
d_call: -
cdr3_aa: CASSQEAGKRGGYTF
cdr3_nt: TGCGCCAGCAGCCAAGAGGCCGGAAAAAGGGGCGGCTACACCTTC

clone_size: -
j_call: TRBJ2-7
v_call: TRBV9
d_call: TRBD1
cdr3_aa: CATSPGQGAYEQYF
cdr3_nt: TGTGCCACCTCTCCGGGACAGGGGGCCTACGAGCAGTACTTC

clone_size: -
j_call: TRBJ2-5
v_call: TRBV5-1
d_call: -
cdr3_aa: CASSLGQVQETQYF
cdr3_nt: TGCGCCAGCAGCTTGGGACAGGTCCAAGAGACCCAGTACTTC

clone_size: once
j_call: TRBJ1-3
v_call: TRBV5-4
d_call: -
cdr3_aa: CASSLSQRGGGNTIYF
cdr3_nt: TGTGCCAGCAGCTTGTCCCAGCGTGGGGGCGGAAACACCATATATTTT

clone_size: few
j_call: TRBJ1-5
v_call: TRBV15
d_call: -
cdr3_aa: CATSSEQGTNQPQHF
cdr3_nt: TGTGCCACCAGCAGTGAACAGGGAACCAATCAGCCCCAGCATTTT

clone_size: -
j_call: TRBJ2-7
v_call: TRBV29-1
d_call: TRBD2
cdr3_aa: CSVGLAAYEQYF
cdr3_nt: TGCAGCGTTGGACTAGCGGCATACGAGCAGTACTTC

clone_size: -
j_call: TRBJ1-4
v_call: TRBV27
d_call: -
cdr3_aa: CASSSRGRDEKLFF
cdr3_nt: TGTGCCAGCAGTTCCAGGGGTAGAGATGAAAAACTGTTTTTT

clone_size: -
j_call: TRBJ1-4
v_call: TRBV28
d_call: -
cdr3_aa: CASSQRQTPTNEKLFF
cdr3_nt: TGTGCCAGCAGTCAACGACAGACCCCAACTAATGAAAAACTGTTTTTT

clone_size: -
j_call: TRBJ1-2
v_call: TRBV29-1
d_call: -
cdr3_aa: CSVGGTLVSDGYTF
cdr3_nt: TGCAGCGTTGGGGGCACCCTAGTAAGCGATGGCTACACCTTC

clone_size: once
j_call: TRBJ2-7
v_call: TRBV5-8
d_call: -
cdr3_aa: CASSSGYGTYEQYF
cdr3_nt: TGTGCCAGCAGCTCCGGCTACGGGACCTACGAGCAGTACTTC

clone_size: -
j_call: TRBJ2-1
v_call: TRBV2
d_call: TRBD2
cdr3_aa: CASSELPLLAEAENEQFF
cdr3_nt: TGTGCCAGCAGTGAATTACCCCTACTAGCGGAGGCCGAAAATGAGCAGTTCTTC

clone_size: -
j_call: TRBJ2-2
v_call: TRBV7-2
d_call: -
cdr3_aa: CASSLAFANTGELFF
cdr3_nt: TGTGCCAGCAGCTTAGCGTTCGCGAACACCGGGGAGCTGTTTTTT

clone_size: -
j_call: TRBJ2-1
v_call: TRBV6-5
d_call: -
cdr3_aa: CASSYSTVSEQFF
cdr3_nt: TGTGCCAGCAGTTACTCGACTGTTAGTGAGCAGTTCTTC

clone_size: -
j_call: TRBJ2-3
v_call: TRBV4-1
d_call: TRBD2
cdr3_aa: CASSQDGPGGPADTQYF
cdr3_nt: TGCGCCAGCAGCCAAGATGGCCCGGGGGGGCCCGCAGATACGCAGTATTTT

clone_size: -
j_call: TRBJ1-2
v_call: TRBV27
d_call: -
cdr3_aa: CASKIGDGYTF
cdr3_nt: TGTGCCAGCAAGATCGGAGATGGCTACACCTTC

clone_size: -
j_call: TRBJ2-1
v_call: TRBV28
d_call: TRBD2
cdr3_aa: CASSLIAGQHNEQFF
cdr3_nt: TGTGCCAGCAGTTTAATAGCGGGGCAGCACAATGAGCAGTTCTTC

clone_size: -
j_call: TRBJ2-1
v_call: TRBV7-7
d_call: -
cdr3_aa: CASSLGLGNNEQFF
cdr3_nt: TGTGCCAGCAGCTTAGGGCTGGGCAATAATGAGCAGTTCTTC

clone_size: -
j_call: TRBJ2-7
v_call: TRBV18
d_call: TRBD2
cdr3_aa: CASSPETRGAAYEQYF
cdr3_nt: TGTGCCAGCTCACCCGAGACGCGGGGGGCGGCCTACGAGCAGTACTTC

clone_size: few
j_call: TRBJ1-2
v_call: TRBV10-3
d_call: -
cdr3_aa: CAISDPGGGSYGYTF
cdr3_nt: TGTGCCATCAGTGATCCCGGAGGCGGGTCCTATGGCTACACCTTC

clone_size: once
j_call: TRBJ1-4
v_call: TRBV5-4
d_call: -
cdr3_aa: CASSSGTVEKLFF
cdr3_nt: TGTGCCAGCAGCTCCGGGACTGTTGAAAAACTGTTTTTT

clone_size: once
j_call: TRBJ1-4
v_call: TRBV18
d_call: TRBD1
cdr3_aa: CASSETTGYNEKLFF
cdr3_nt: TGTGCCAGCTCAGAGACGACAGGGTATAATGAAAAACTGTTTTTT

clone_size: -
j_call: TRBJ1-4
v_call: TRBV19
d_call: -
cdr3_aa: CASSATQATNEKLFF
cdr3_nt: TGTGCCAGTAGCGCCACACAGGCAACTAATGAAAAACTGTTTTTT

clone_size: many
j_call: TRBJ2-7
v_call: TRBV2
d_call: -
cdr3_aa: CASSEPFRIEQYF
cdr3_nt: TGTGCCAGCAGTGAGCCCTTTAGAATCGAGCAGTACTTC

clone_size: -
j_call: TRBJ2-7
v_call: TRBV7-9
d_call: TRBD1
cdr3_aa: CASSAGTGAYEQYF
cdr3_nt: TGTGCCAGCAGCGCCGGGACAGGGGCCTACGAGCAGTACTTC

clone_size: -
j_call: TRBJ2-1
v_call: TRBV2
d_call: -
cdr3_aa: CASVRSYNEQFF
cdr3_nt: TGTGCCAGCGTCCGCTCCTACAATGAGCAGTTCTTC

clone_size: -
j_call: TRBJ2-2
v_call: TRBV28
d_call: -
cdr3_aa: CASSLGQSNTGELFF
cdr3_nt: TGTGCCAGCAGTTTAGGGCAGTCGAACACCGGGGAGCTGTTTTTT

clone_size: -
j_call: TRBJ2-1
v_call: TRBV6-1
d_call: -
cdr3_aa: CASSIEAYNEQFF
cdr3_nt: TGTGCCAGCAGTATCGAGGCTTACAATGAGCAGTTCTTC

clone_size: once
j_call: TRBJ1-1
v_call: TRBV10-1
d_call: TRBD1
cdr3_aa: CASSAGTGSMNTEAFF
cdr3_nt: TGCGCCAGCAGCGCGGGGACAGGGAGTATGAACACTGAAGCTTTCTTT

clone_size: -
j_call: TRBJ2-7
v_call: TRBV20-1
d_call: TRBD1
cdr3_aa: CSANRGDEQYF
cdr3_nt: TGCAGTGCCAACAGGGGCGACGAGCAGTACTTC

clone_size: -
j_call: TRBJ1-2
v_call: TRBV28
d_call: -
cdr3_aa: CASSFRGGYTF
cdr3_nt: TGTGCCAGCAGTTTCAGGGGTGGCTACACCTTC

clone_size: -
j_call: TRBJ1-5
v_call: TRBV11-2
d_call: -
cdr3_aa: CASSLSARPGSYQPQHF
cdr3_nt: TGTGCCAGCAGCTTAAGCGCTCGGCCAGGGTCGTACCAGCCCCAGCATTTT

clone_size: -
j_call: TRBJ2-7
v_call: TRBV30
d_call: -
cdr3_aa: CAWRVPTPGSYEQYF
cdr3_nt: TGTGCCTGGAGGGTACCGACTCCGGGCTCCTACGAGCAGTACTTC

clone_size: -
j_call: TRBJ2-1
v_call: TRBV6-6
d_call: -
cdr3_aa: CASSFRGNEQFF
cdr3_nt: TGTGCCAGCAGTTTCCGGGGTAACGAGCAGTTCTTC

clone_size: -
j_call: TRBJ2-2
v_call: TRBV19
d_call: -
cdr3_aa: CASSIGGQRTGELFF
cdr3_nt: TGTGCCAGTAGTATCGGGGGGCAAAGGACCGGGGAGCTGTTTTTT

clone_size: -
j_call: TRBJ1-4
v_call: TRBV2
d_call: -
cdr3_aa: CASSGLLTGRF
cdr3_nt: TGTGCCAGCAGCGGACTTCTGACAGGACGTTTT

clone_size: -
j_call: TRBJ2-7
v_call: TRBV5-4
d_call: -
cdr3_aa: CASTFTQGYEQYF
cdr3_nt: TGTGCCAGCACCTTTACACAGGGCTACGAGCAGTACTTC

clone_size: -
j_call: TRBJ1-4
v_call: TRBV25-1
d_call: -
cdr3_aa: CASSAAGLEKLFF
cdr3_nt: TGTGCCAGCAGTGCCGCGGGATTGGAAAAACTGTTTTTT

clone_size: -
j_call: TRBJ2-5
v_call: TRBV7-9
d_call: -
cdr3_aa: CASSLSRDEETQYF
cdr3_nt: TGTGCCAGCAGCTTATCCCGGGATGAGGAGACCCAGTACTTC

clone_size: -
j_call: TRBJ2-7
v_call: TRBV30
d_call: TRBD2
cdr3_aa: CAWSRQRTSGGPYEQYF
cdr3_nt: TGTGCCTGGAGCAGACAGAGGACTAGCGGGGGACCCTACGAGCAGTACTTC